These 17 T cell receptor beta chains were sequenced from one sample in a study of control samples from healthy donors and cancer patients. Assay: immunoSEQ multiplex PCR; the TCRdb copy retains only in-frame clones and omits some. The table includes around 80,000 clones, 80% to 90% detected once. Sequences were obtained from blood. These receptor sequences come from a man aged 50 to 59 in good health.

The chain recombines TRBV9 with TRBJ2-1, with D unclear. V was trimmed by 0 bases and J by 6 bases, leaving 16 bases between them. Germline V gives CDR1 SGDLS, CDR2 YYNGEE. The CDR3 runs 16 residues. CDR3 protein: CASSVAGEIGGNEQFF. CDR3 in DNA: TGTGCCAGCAGCGTAGCTGGCGAGATAGGTGGCAATGAGCAGTTCTTC.

V and J are TRBV6-2 or TRBV6-3 and TRBJ2-7; D call uncertain. The CDR3 length is 13 residues. Per germline, CDR1 MNHEY and CDR2 SVGEGT. V shed 4 bases and J shed 0 bases, with 7 bases lying between them. CDR3 loop: CASSSHSSYEQYF. In DNA, the CDR3 is TGTGCCAGCAGTTCCCACAGCTCCTACGAGCAGTACTTC.

The V gene is TRBV24-1, the J gene TRBJ2-7; D call uncertain. V was cut by 3 bases and J by 3 bases, with 11 bases left in between. This CDR3 contains 14 residues. Germline CDR1 and CDR2: KGHDR and SFDVKD. The CDR3 region has the DNA TGTGCCACCAGTGATAACGGCCTAATCTACGAGCAGTACTTC. This codes for CATSDNGLIYEQYF.

The sample holds many counts of this clone. The chain uses TRBV4-1 and TRBJ2-7, with 9 bases fitting TRBD1. V dropped 5 bases and J dropped 5; count of bases not matched to a gene: 13. The V gene's germline CDR1 is MGHRA and CDR2 YSYEKL. The length of the CDR3 is 16 residues. CDR3 amino acids: CASSFRPGQGSDEQYF. The CDR3 coding sequence is TGCGCCAGCAGCTTCCGACCGGGACAGGGCTCGGACGAGCAGTACTTC.

This sequence joins TRBV18 and TRBJ1-2; TRBD1 might be the D (5 bases). The V gene's germline CDR1 is KGHSH and CDR2 LQKENI. CDR3 length: 14 residues. V was pared by 2 bases and J by 8 bases, with 15 bases between. CDR3 region: CASSPGTGFLGYTF. In nucleotides, the CDR3 is TGTGCCAGCTCACCAGGTACAGGCTTCTTAGGCTACACCTTC.

V usage is TRBV5-1 and J usage is TRBJ1-2; the D is unclear. Per the germline V gene, CDR1 is SGHRS and CDR2 is YFSETQ. V was pared by 1 base and J by 8 bases, with 9 bases between. The CDR3 length is 12 residues. The CDR3 coding sequence is TGCGCCAGCAGCTTGATAGGTAGCGGCTACACCTTC. It translates to CASSLIGSGYTF.

The chain uses TRBV7-2 and TRBJ2-1; 9 positions match TRBD2. The length of the CDR3 is 14 residues. Germline values: CDR1 SGHTA, CDR2 FQGNSA. Unmatched junction bases numbered 2, after V lost 6 bases and J lost 2 bases. The CDR3 region is CASRGGGAYNEQFF. The CDR3 DNA reads TGTGCCAGCAGAGGCGGGGGGGCCTACAATGAGCAGTTCTTC.

The chain has TRBV27 and TRBJ2-7, with 10 bases lining up with TRBD1. The CDR3 runs to 16 residues. Germline CDR1 and CDR2: MNHEY and SMNVEV (reference sequence). V dropped 6 bases and J dropped 8; count of bases not matched to a gene: 16. CDR3 nucleotide sequence: TGTGCCAGCAGCCCCAGCCCGGGACAGGGGAGAACTAAGCAGTACTTC. It is translated as CASSPSPGQGRTKQYF.

This clone has a handful of counts. The chain combines TRBV16 with TRBJ2-2; D is possibly TRBD1 or TRBD2 (5 bases each). CDR1 is KGHSY, CDR2 FQNENV, per germline. Trimming took 8 bases from V and 3 from J, leaving 19 bases between them. CDR3 size: 16 residues. CDR3 sequence reads: CASSEAGTLDTGELFF. The CDR3, as DNA: TGTGCCAGCTCCGAAGCCGGGACCTTGGACACCGGGGAGCTGTTTTTT.

The chain carries TRBV12-3 or TRBV12-4 and TRBJ1-1; perhaps TRBD1 as D (6 bases). Trimming pared 6 bases from V and 12 bases from J, leaving 17 bases between. CDR3 size: 12 residues. CDR3 residues: CASRAGTGTSFF. In DNA, the CDR3 is TGTGCCAGCAGAGCCGGGACTGGGACATCTTTCTTT.

This clone was counted a single time. This chain links TRBV24-1 with TRBJ1-5; D remains unclear. CDR1 and CDR2 (germline): KGHDR, SFDVKD. The CDR3 covers 12 residues. The V gene lost 4 bases and the J gene lost 4 bases, with 4 bases spanning the gap. CDR3 sequence: CATSDRNQPQHF. CDR3 DNA: TGTGCCACCAGTGACCGTAATCAGCCCCAGCATTTT.

CDR3 sequence (DNA): TGTGCCAGCAGTTCCACAGCGGGAGTCATCCCCAATGAGCAGTTCTTC. This translates into CASSSTAGVIPNEQFF. The V gene is TRBV6-5, the J gene TRBJ2-1; 8 positions match TRBD2. The V gene end was trimmed by 4 bases and the J gene end by 6 bases; junction bases not matched to a gene: 11. CDR1 is MNHEY and CDR2 is SVGAGI in the germline V gene. The CDR3 is 16 residues long.

The chain uses TRBV11-2 and TRBJ2-3; 7 nucleotides line up with TRBD2. The CDR3 length is 13 residues. Germline loops: CDR1 SGHAT, CDR2 FQNNGV. J lost 13 bases, V lost 0 bases, and 7 bases had no gene match. The CDR3 spells CASSLEVGGREYF. DNA of the CDR3: TGTGCCAGCAGCTTAGAGGTGGGCGGGAGAGAGTATTTT.

This chain connects TRBV13 to TRBJ2-3; tentatively, D is TRBD1 (6 bases). Trimming took off 4 bases at V and 2 bases at J, with 16 bases between the two ends. Looked up from germline, CDR1 is PRHDT and CDR2 is FYEKMQ (reference sequence). The CDR3 runs to 16 residues. The CDR3 sequence is CASSSLLGADTDTQYF. Written as DNA, the CDR3 is TGTGCCAGCAGCTCCCTACTGGGGGCCGACACAGATACGCAGTATTTT.

V is TRBV20-1 and J is TRBJ2-1, with D perhaps matching TRBD1 or TRBD2 (5 bases each). Looked up from germline, CDR1 is DFQATT and CDR2 is SNEGSKA (reference sequence). V shed 3 bases and J shed 0 bases, with 15 bases lying between them. This CDR3 is 16 amino acids long. The CDR3 region is CSASPGTRSSYNEQFF. The DNA of the CDR3 is TGCAGTGCTAGTCCCGGGACCCGGAGCTCCTACAATGAGCAGTTCTTC.

This sequence joins TRBV4-3 and TRBJ1-5; D is unclear. In germline, CDR1 is LGHNA, CDR2 YSLEER. Between the trimmed V and J ends, which lost 4 bases and 5 bases, there was a span of 9 bases. This CDR3 region has 13 residues. CDR3: CASSLGKDQPQHF. The CDR3 region has the DNA TGCGCCAGCAGCCTAGGGAAGGATCAGCCCCAGCATTTT.

The chain employs TRBV4-1 and TRBJ2-5; D gene uncertain. The CDR3 loop spans 13 amino acids. V was cut by 4 bases and J by 5 bases, with 11 bases left in between. The V gene's germline CDR1 is MGHRA and CDR2 YSYEKL. The CDR3 here is CASSLTARETQYF. The CDR3 region has the DNA TGCGCCAGCAGCCTAACGGCTAGGGAGACCCAGTACTTC.